This T cell receptor beta chain was captured by sequencing in a study of PD-L1 blockade in urothelial cancer. TCRdb keeps only in-frame clones here, not all; method: immunoSEQ multiplex PCR. The table records some 60,000 clones, about 86% of them present only once. This clonotype originated in a man aged 45-60 years with urothelial cancer. Material: PBMCs, obtained around atezolizumab (anti-PD-L1) treatment.

The CDR3 nucleotides read TGCGCCAGCAGCCCGGGACAGCCGCTCAATGAGCAGTTCTTC. Translated, it gives CASSPGQPLNEQFF. This rearrangement joins TRBV10-2 to TRBJ2-1; 7 bases align to TRBD1. V was pared by 6 bases and J by 6 bases, with 8 bases of the junction left unmatched. The germline V gene has CDR1 WSHSY and CDR2 SAAADI. CDR3 length: 14 residues.